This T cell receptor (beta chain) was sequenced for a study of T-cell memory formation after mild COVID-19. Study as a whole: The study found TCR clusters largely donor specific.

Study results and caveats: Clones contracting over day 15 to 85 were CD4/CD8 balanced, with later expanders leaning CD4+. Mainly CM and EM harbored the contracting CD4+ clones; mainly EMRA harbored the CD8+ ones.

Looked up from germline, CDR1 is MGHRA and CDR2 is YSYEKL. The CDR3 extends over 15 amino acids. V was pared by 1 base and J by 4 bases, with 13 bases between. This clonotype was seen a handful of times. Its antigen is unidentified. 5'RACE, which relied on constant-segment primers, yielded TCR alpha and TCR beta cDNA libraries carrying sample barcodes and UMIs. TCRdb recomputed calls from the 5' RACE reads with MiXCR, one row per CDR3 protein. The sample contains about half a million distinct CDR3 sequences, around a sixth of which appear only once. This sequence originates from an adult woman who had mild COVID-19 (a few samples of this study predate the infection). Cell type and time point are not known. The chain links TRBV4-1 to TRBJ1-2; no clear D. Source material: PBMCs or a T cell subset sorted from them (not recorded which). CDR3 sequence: CASSQVVELSYGYTF. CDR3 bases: TGCGCCAGCAGCCAAGTTGTTGAGCTGAGCTATGGCTACACCTTC.